Reported below is one T cell receptor (beta chain). The count of this clone is one. Its antigen is not yet known. Per-base quality was not reported, and no clone a single base away is much larger than it. This record belongs to a study of CD8+ T cells in alopecia areata (dated by TCRdb to 2016 to 2019). Concerning the study at large: The study used high-throughput TCRbeta sequencing to examine T cell clonal expansion in alopecia areata, in both the C3H/HeJ mouse model and human patients. RNA was extracted with the PAXgene miRNA kit for fixed scalp, the miRNeasy kit for PBMCs, and the RNeasy kit for mouse skin. TCRbeta CDR3 regions were amplified by immunoSEQ multiplex PCR using 35 Vbeta forward and 13 Jbeta reverse primers. Scalp clonality was compared among normal scalp (n=4), patchy alopecia areata scalp (n=8), and alopecia totalis/universalis scalp (n=8). In humans, TCRbeta sequencing was performed on scalp tissue and on sorted CD4+ and CD8+ peripheral blood T cells from healthy controls and from patients with patchy or totalis/universalis alopecia areata. Broader findings and caveats from the paper: Unlike mouse skin, which is dominated by gammadelta T cells, normal human skin has resident alphabeta T cells that are also sequenced, and this complicates analysis of the scalp TCR repertoire. Higher clonality and more expanded CD8+ clones were observed in lesional scalp than in normal scalp, particularly in alopecia totalis/universalis, a finding suggestive of antigenic drive. Shared TCR sequences between patients were less evident than in mice, which may be partly attributable to HLA diversity in the patient population.

Library preparation was by the immunoSEQ multiplex PCR assay. RNA was extracted from all samples and reverse transcribed into cDNA, which served as template for TCR sequencing. First-strand cDNA was synthesized with SuperScript III using a 2:1 mix of oligo-dT and random hexamers. Amplification bias was assessed with a synthetic immune receptor repertoire, and residual bias was removed computationally. Processing in the source paper ran as follows. Raw reads were preprocessed for error removal, and CDR3 was defined according to IMGT conventions as running from the conserved cysteine to phenylalanine. Clonality was calculated as 1 minus Shannon entropy normalized by log2 of the number of productive unique TCRs. Whether each scalp clone was CD4 or CD8 was inferred by checking scalp TCRbeta sequences against the CD4 and CD8 repertoires from sorted blood. Here the immuneACCESS table is served through TCRdb, limited to in-frame sequences with V and J called. Missing clones are a known gap in these copies; in checked studies unresolved V genes cover under half, and the rest lacks a known reason. The V and J calls and clone size are taken from that table; D and trimming were inferred from the DNA. This sample gives more than 100,000 clones in total; 55% of them show up just once. Around 8.5% of the sample is in the top ten clones.

The CDR3 runs 14 residues from the cysteine to the phenylalanine. Only the CDR3 part of the read is kept: 42 bases, read in frame from the first base. The germline V gene gives CDR1 as LGHNA and CDR2 as YSLEER. Trimming costs V 1 base and J 7 bases, and their ends lie 12 bases apart. PBMCs were separated by density centrifugation and stained for CD3, CD4 and CD8, after which CD4+ and CD8+ T cells were sorted on a FACSAria. Scalp biopsies and blood samples were obtained from unaffected controls. The sample comprised CD4+ T cells sorted from blood. The rearrangement combines TRBV4-3 with TRBJ2-3; the D segment cannot be called with confidence. The sequence came from a human donor in good health. The sequenced DNA: TGCGCCAGCAGCCAAGCCTACGGTGGGAATACGCAGTATTTT. It encodes CASSQAYGGNTQYF.